This is a list of T cell receptor beta chains from one sample in a study of T cells in Graves' hyperthyroidism and ophthalmopathy. TCRdb ran MiXCR on the multiplex PCR reads and lists one entry per CDR3 protein. The sample has 500,000 to 800,000 distinct CDR3 sequences, 14% seen once. Material for sequencing was blood. The receptors stem from a woman aged 50 to 60 with Graves' ophthalmopathy. CDR3s include the opening cysteine and the closing phenylalanine or tryptophan. D genes are given only for firm matches. Clone size is given for some rows only: seen once, a few or many times, or a class if the clone is expanded.

D gene,V gene,clone size,J gene,CDR3 protein,CDR3 DNA
-,TRBV20-1,few,TRBJ2-3,CSASASGDTQYF,TGCAGTGCTAGTGCCTCCGGAGATACGCAGTATTTT
TRBD2,TRBV12-3/TRBV12-4,-,TRBJ2-2,CASSFYTSAGELFF,TGTGCCAGCAGTTTCTACACTAGCGCCGGGGAGCTGTTTTTT
-,TRBV27,few,TRBJ2-7,CASGRGLPYEQYF,TGTGCCAGCGGCCGGGGACTTCCCTACGAGCAGTACTTC
-,TRBV15,many,TRBJ2-5,CATSRGGDWSIETQYF,TGTGCCACCAGCCGTGGTGGTGATTGGTCGATAGAGACCCAGTACTTC
-,TRBV30,-,TRBJ1-1,CAWSIIFGRGGTEAFF,TGTGCCTGGAGTATTATTTTCGGGAGGGGTGGTACTGAAGCTTTCTTT
TRBD2,TRBV5-4,-,TRBJ2-5,CASSKGPTLAGEEQETQYF,TGTGCCAGCAGCAAGGGACCTACACTAGCGGGAGAAGAACAAGAGACCCAGTACTTC
-,TRBV27,many,TRBJ2-2,CASSAAVTRNSNTGELFF,TGTGCCAGCAGTGCCGCGGTGACACGGAACTCGAACACCGGGGAGCTGTTTTTT
-,TRBV7-3,-,TRBJ2-5,CASSLNGGSNNRGTQYF,TGTGCCAGCAGCTTAAACGGGGGCAGCAACAATCGTGGGACCCAGTACTTC
-,TRBV2,few,TRBJ2-5,CASSGGREYQETQYF,TGTGCCAGCAGTGGTGGCAGGGAATACCAAGAGACCCAGTACTTC
-,TRBV12-3/TRBV12-4,many,TRBJ2-2,CASSLRGDTGELFF,TGTGCCAGCAGTTTAAGGGGGGACACCGGGGAGCTGTTTTTT
-,TRBV7-2,few,TRBJ1-2,CASSPTGANRYTF,TGTGCCAGCAGCCCGACCGGGGCTAATCGCTACACCTTC
TRBD1,TRBV6-2/TRBV6-3,-,TRBJ2-7,CASSYGTGANYEQYF,TGTGCCAGCAGTTACGGGACAGGGGCCAACTACGAGCAGTACTTC
-,TRBV12-3/TRBV12-4,many,TRBJ1-1,CASILGLMNTEAFF,TGTGCCAGCATCCTGGGCCTTATGAACACTGAAGCTTTCTTT
-,TRBV5-1,many,TRBJ2-1,CASSPLLQVVHEQFF,TGCGCCAGCAGCCCTTTGTTACAGGTAGTACATGAGCAGTTCTTC
-,TRBV27,few,TRBJ2-5,CASSLSLRGLETQYF,TGTGCCAGCAGTTTATCGTTGAGGGGCTTGGAGACCCAGTACTTC
TRBD1,TRBV9,few,TRBJ1-4,CASSVATGTGSPATNEKLFF,TGTGCCAGCAGCGTAGCTACCGGGACAGGGTCCCCTGCAACTAATGAAAAACTGTTTTTT
-,TRBV6-2/TRBV6-3,few,TRBJ1-4,CASSSPGTGTVEKLFF,TGTGCCAGCAGTTCCCCTGGAACCGGGACGGTGGAAAAACTGTTTTTT
TRBD2,TRBV12-3/TRBV12-4,many,TRBJ2-5,CASSFGGGPQETQYF,TGTGCCAGCAGTTTCGGGGGAGGGCCTCAAGAGACCCAGTACTTC
TRBD1,TRBV24-1,-,TRBJ2-1,CATASQFVNTGGDEQFF,TGTGCCACCGCCTCCCAATTCGTCAACACAGGGGGCGATGAGCAGTTCTTC
TRBD2,TRBV7-2,-,TRBJ2-1,CASSFGLGPFF,TGTGCCAGCAGCTTTGGACTAGGACCGTTCTTC
-,TRBV5-1,-,TRBJ2-3,CASSPTGAGADTQYF,TGCGCCAGCAGCCCGACAGGGGCGGGGGCAGATACGCAGTATTTT
TRBD2,TRBV6-2/TRBV6-3,many,TRBJ2-7,CASNQVSGSSYEQYF,TGTGCCAGCAACCAAGTTAGCGGGAGTTCCTACGAGCAGTACTTC